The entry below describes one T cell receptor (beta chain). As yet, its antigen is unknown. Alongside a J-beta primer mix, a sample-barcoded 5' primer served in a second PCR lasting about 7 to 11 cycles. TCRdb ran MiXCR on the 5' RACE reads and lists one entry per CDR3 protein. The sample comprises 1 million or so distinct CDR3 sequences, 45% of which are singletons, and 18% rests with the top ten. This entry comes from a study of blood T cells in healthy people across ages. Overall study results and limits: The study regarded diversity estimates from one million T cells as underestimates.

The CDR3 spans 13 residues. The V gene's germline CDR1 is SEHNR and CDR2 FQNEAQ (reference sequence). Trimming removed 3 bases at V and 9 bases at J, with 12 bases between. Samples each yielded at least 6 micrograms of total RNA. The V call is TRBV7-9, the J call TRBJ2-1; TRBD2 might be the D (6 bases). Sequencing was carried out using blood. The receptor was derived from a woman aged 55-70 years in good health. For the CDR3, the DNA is TGTGCCAGCAGCTTCGGAGGGCCTGGTGAGCAGTTCTTC. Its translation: CASSFGGPGEQFF.